The rows below give T cell receptor beta chains drawn from one sample of a study of cytomegalovirus exposure and HLA in healthy donors. Sequencing used immunoSEQ multiplex PCR; TCRdb keeps in-frame clones, though not all of them. The table lists about 170,000 clones, around nine tenths of them singletons. The sequenced sample consisted of PBMCs. These receptors were collected from a woman in her 30s in good health and CMV-seronegative. The CDR3 runs from the conserved cysteine through the conserved F or W. The D gene is left open where the match is weak. Size tells how often a clone was seen (once, few, many) or the class of an expanded clone, and some rows leave it out.

length: 13; D: -; size: -; V: TRBV19; J: TRBJ1-2; CDR3: CASSSQALSTHAF; DNA: TGTGCCAGTAGTTCCCAAGCCTTGTCCACTCACGCCTTC
length: 13; D: TRBD1; size: -; V: TRBV30; J: TRBJ1-6; CDR3: CACLQGAHSPLHF; DNA: TGTGCCTGCTTACAGGGGGCGCATTCACCCCTCCACTTT
length: 15; D: TRBD1; size: -; V: TRBV13; J: TRBJ2-7; CDR3: CASSYGTGLSYEQYF; DNA: TGTGCCAGCAGCTACGGGACAGGGCTTTCCTACGAGCAGTACTTC
length: 14; D: -; size: -; V: TRBV10-3; J: TRBJ1-1; CDR3: CAIADSFLNTEAFF; DNA: TGTGCCATCGCAGACAGCTTCCTGAACACTGAAGCTTTCTTT
length: 16; D: TRBD2; size: -; V: TRBV7-9; J: TRBJ2-7; CDR3: CASSGSGGATVYEQYF; DNA: TGTGCCAGCAGCGGAAGCGGGGGGGCGACGGTCTACGAGCAGTACTTC
length: 13; D: TRBD1; size: few; V: TRBV10-3; J: TRBJ2-7; CDR3: CAMSDREAYEQYF; DNA: TGTGCCATGTCGGACAGGGAGGCCTACGAGCAGTACTTC
length: 11; D: -; size: -; V: TRBV20-1; J: TRBJ1-1; CDR3: CSARVLTEAFF; DNA: TGCAGTGCTAGAGTGTTGACAGAAGCTTTCTTT
length: 16; D: TRBD2; size: -; V: TRBV5-4; J: TRBJ2-5; CDR3: CASSPKTSGNQETQYF; DNA: TGTGCCAGCAGCCCAAAGACTAGCGGGAATCAAGAGACCCAGTACTTC
length: 15; D: -; size: once; V: TRBV15; J: TRBJ2-1; CDR3: CATKPRGSSYNEQFF; DNA: TGTGCCACCAAGCCGAGGGGGAGCTCCTACAATGAGCAGTTCTTC
length: 16; D: TRBD1; size: -; V: TRBV5-1; J: TRBJ1-2; CDR3: CASSPGQGMDNYGYTF; DNA: TGCGCCAGCAGCCCGGGACAGGGTATGGATAACTATGGCTACACCTTC
length: 15; D: -; size: -; V: TRBV6-4; J: TRBJ1-1; CDR3: CASSDGRGEVQEAFF; DNA: TGTGCCAGCAGTGATGGCAGGGGTGAGGTCCAGGAAGCTTTCTTT
length: 13; D: -; size: -; V: TRBV5-1; J: TRBJ1-2; CDR3: CASSLETAYGYTF; DNA: TGCGCCAGCAGCTTGGAGACAGCTTATGGCTACACCTTC
length: 15; D: -; size: -; V: TRBV10-3; J: TRBJ2-7; CDR3: CATLRATEFSYEQYF; DNA: TGTGCCACCCTTAGGGCGACAGAGTTCTCCTACGAGCAGTACTTC
length: 16; D: TRBD1; size: -; V: TRBV6-5; J: TRBJ2-7; CDR3: CASSYSGTGGMDEQYF; DNA: TGTGCCAGCAGTTACTCTGGCACAGGGGGGATGGACGAGCAGTACTTC
length: 17; D: -; size: -; V: TRBV7-8; J: TRBJ1-1; CDR3: CASSLAWSGAMNTEAFF; DNA: TGTGCCAGCAGCTTAGCATGGTCAGGGGCGATGAACACTGAAGCTTTCTTT
length: 16; D: TRBD2; size: many; V: TRBV6-4; J: TRBJ2-3; CDR3: CASSDVASGGTDTQYF; DNA: TGTGCCAGCAGTGACGTGGCTAGCGGGGGGACAGATACGCAGTATTTT
length: 15; D: -; size: -; V: TRBV6-6; J: TRBJ1-4; CDR3: CASSYWTEANEKLFF; DNA: TGTGCCAGCAGTTACTGGACTGAAGCAAATGAAAAACTGTTTTTT
length: 17; D: TRBD1; size: -; V: TRBV4-3; J: TRBJ2-2; CDR3: CASSQDRQGAFTGELFF; DNA: TGCGCCAGCAGCCAAGATAGGCAGGGGGCGTTCACCGGGGAGCTGTTTTTT
length: 14; D: -; size: -; V: TRBV15; J: TRBJ2-1; CDR3: CATSRDGADNEQFF; DNA: TGTGCCACCAGCAGAGATGGGGCAGACAATGAGCAGTTCTTC
length: 13; D: -; size: -; V: TRBV13; J: TRBJ1-1; CDR3: CASSATMNTEAFF; DNA: TGTGCCAGCAGCGCCACTATGAACACTGAAGCTTTCTTT
length: 16; D: TRBD1; size: -; V: TRBV9; J: TRBJ2-1; CDR3: CASSDGGTGGRNEQFF; DNA: TGTGCCAGCAGCGACGGGGGGACAGGGGGCAGAAATGAGCAGTTCTTC
length: 14; D: -; size: -; V: TRBV30; J: TRBJ2-1; CDR3: CAWSKDRGTGEQFF; DNA: TGTGCCTGGAGTAAAGACCGGGGGACGGGTGAGCAGTTCTTC
length: 12; D: -; size: -; V: TRBV5-6; J: TRBJ2-2; CDR3: CASSLGIGELFF; DNA: TGTGCCAGCAGCTTGGGTATCGGGGAGCTGTTTTTT
length: 14; D: TRBD2; size: -; V: TRBV5-5; J: TRBJ2-7; CDR3: CASSLDRGGYEQYF; DNA: TGTGCCAGCAGCTTGGATCGGGGGGGCTACGAGCAGTACTTC
length: 15; D: -; size: -; V: TRBV5-1; J: TRBJ2-7; CDR3: CASSLEQGRAYEQYF; DNA: TGCGCCAGCAGCTTGGAACAGGGTAGGGCCTACGAGCAGTACTTC
length: 15; D: TRBD1; size: -; V: TRBV10-2; J: TRBJ1-5; CDR3: CASSDPGTGNQPQHF; DNA: TGCGCCAGCTCAGACCCAGGGACAGGCAATCAGCCCCAGCATTTT
length: 13; D: -; size: -; V: TRBV7-9; J: TRBJ1-1; CDR3: CASSISTFTEAFF; DNA: TGTGCCAGCAGCATTTCGACATTCACTGAAGCTTTCTTT
length: 11; D: -; size: -; V: TRBV20-1; J: TRBJ1-4; CDR3: CSGQQGEKLFF; DNA: TGCAGTGGGCAACAGGGAGAAAAACTGTTTTTT
length: 13; D: -; size: few; V: TRBV5-4; J: TRBJ1-6; CDR3: CASSFEQNSPLHF; DNA: TGTGCCAGCAGCTTCGAACAAAATTCACCCCTCCACTTT
length: 16; D: -; size: -; V: TRBV19; J: TRBJ2-2; CDR3: CASRPTRGMITGELFF; DNA: TGTGCCAGTAGACCCACCCGAGGCATGATCACCGGGGAGCTGTTTTTT
length: 13; D: -; size: -; V: TRBV10-3; J: TRBJ1-5; CDR3: CAITRQEDQPQHF; DNA: TGTGCCATCACCCGACAGGAAGATCAGCCCCAGCATTTT
length: 13; D: -; size: -; V: TRBV6-1; J: TRBJ2-7; CDR3: CAASGQYTYEQYF; DNA: TGTGCCGCCTCGGGACAATATACCTACGAGCAGTACTTC
length: 12; D: -; size: -; V: TRBV6-6; J: TRBJ2-2; CDR3: CASSYPGGELFF; DNA: TGTGCCAGCAGTTACCCCGGTGGGGAGCTGTTTTTT
length: 15; D: -; size: once; V: TRBV7-9; J: TRBJ2-5; CDR3: CASSLYTGYQETQYF; DNA: TGTGCCAGCAGCTTATACACAGGATACCAAGAGACCCAGTACTTC
length: 14; D: -; size: -; V: TRBV5-8; J: TRBJ2-7; CDR3: CASSLGSSSYEQYF; DNA: TGTGCCAGCAGCTTGGGGTCCAGCTCCTACGAGCAGTACTTC
length: 15; D: -; size: few; V: TRBV6-6; J: TRBJ2-7; CDR3: CASSYPGGEQDEQYF; DNA: TGTGCCAGCAGTTACCCAGGTGGGGAGCAGGACGAGCAGTACTTC
length: 19; D: TRBD1; size: -; V: TRBV7-9; J: TRBJ2-6; CDR3: CASSPIAGTGSSGANVLTF; DNA: TGTGCCAGCAGCCCGATAGCCGGGACAGGGTCCTCTGGGGCCAACGTCCTGACTTTC
length: 12; D: -; size: -; V: TRBV30; J: TRBJ2-1; CDR3: CAWTLPGDEQFF; DNA: TGTGCCTGGACCCTCCCCGGGGATGAGCAGTTCTTC
length: 16; D: TRBD2; size: -; V: TRBV27; J: TRBJ2-7; CDR3: CASSFDSGVKPYEQYF; DNA: TGTGCCAGCAGTTTCGATAGCGGGGTTAAACCCTACGAGCAGTACTTC
length: 12; D: -; size: -; V: TRBV6-5; J: TRBJ1-2; CDR3: CASSYRGGVYTF; DNA: TGTGCCAGCAGTTACCGCGGGGGGGTCTACACCTTC
length: 13; D: -; size: -; V: TRBV7-9; J: TRBJ2-7; CDR3: CASSLAGVHEQYF; DNA: TGTGCCAGCAGCTTAGCCGGGGTCCACGAGCAGTACTTC
length: 16; D: TRBD1; size: -; V: TRBV6-4; J: TRBJ1-1; CDR3: CASPGTGIPMNTEAFF; DNA: TGTGCCAGCCCCGGGACAGGGATTCCAATGAACACTGAAGCTTTCTTT
length: 15; D: -; size: -; V: TRBV27; J: TRBJ2-7; CDR3: CASSLGANGAGEQYF; DNA: TGTGCCAGCAGTTTAGGGGCCAACGGTGCTGGCGAGCAGTACTTC
length: 14; D: TRBD1; size: -; V: TRBV7-9; J: TRBJ1-2; CDR3: CASSPRQGDYGYTF; DNA: TGTGCCAGCAGCCCCCGACAGGGTGACTATGGCTACACCTTC
length: 13; D: TRBD1; size: once; V: TRBV30; J: TRBJ2-7; CDR3: CAGGTGSSYEQYF; DNA: TGTGCCGGCGGGACAGGGAGCTCCTACGAGCAGTACTTC
length: 15; D: -; size: -; V: TRBV5-1; J: TRBJ2-5; CDR3: CASSLGGVPGETQYF; DNA: TGCGCCAGCAGCTTGGGGGGCGTCCCAGGGGAGACCCAGTACTTC
length: 14; D: -; size: -; V: TRBV6-5; J: TRBJ2-5; CDR3: CASSYYGVQETQYF; DNA: TGTGCCAGCAGTTACTACGGGGTCCAAGAGACCCAGTACTTC